This T cell receptor (beta chain) was recorded in a study of cytomegalovirus exposure and HLA in healthy donors. Primers included in the PCR were 60 Vbeta and 13 Jbeta primers. Assay: immunoSEQ multiplex PCR; the TCRdb copy retains only in-frame clones and omits some. Among around 100,000 clones listed, roughly 80% were seen once. The CDR3 sequence is 16 residues long. Trimming removed 8 bases from V and 8 bases from J; junction bases left unmatched: 10. The germline V gene encodes CDR1 MNHEY and CDR2 SMNVEV (reference sequence). This sequence originates from a man aged 30 to 39 in good health and CMV-seropositive. V gene TRBV27 combines with J gene TRBJ2-1, with 15 bases lining up with TRBD2. Sequencing was performed on PBMCs. The CDR3 sequence: CASGLAGGPEWHEQFF. The CDR3 DNA follows: TGTGCCAGCGGACTAGCGGGAGGGCCCGAGTGGCATGAGCAGTTCTTC.